One sample yielded the 25 T cell receptor beta chains listed below, sequenced in a study of control samples from healthy donors and cancer patients. Method: immunoSEQ multiplex PCR; TCRdb's copy keeps in-frame clones and lacks some. The sample yields about 110,000 clones, about four fifths seen once. The sequenced material came from blood. Every receptor here comes from a woman in her forties or fifties in good health.

Only one count was recorded for this clone. This rearrangement joins TRBV2 to TRBJ2-1, with 11 bases lining up with TRBD1. The CDR3 totals 16 residues. Trimming cost V 6 bases and J 2 bases; bases outside gene matches: 6. Germline values: CDR1 SNHLY, CDR2 FYNNEI. CDR3 sequence: CASRTGTGGTYNEQFF. DNA of the CDR3: TGTGCCAGCAGGACCGGGACAGGGGGAACCTACAATGAGCAGTTCTTC.

The chain recombines TRBV11-2 with TRBJ2-3; D might be TRBD2 (5 bases). Trimming took 1 base from V and 4 from J, leaving 9 bases between them. Germline-derived CDR1 and CDR2 are SGHAT and FQNNGV. The CDR3 extends over 14 amino acids. CDR3 loop: CASSLAAGADTQYF. In nucleotides, the CDR3 is TGTGCCAGCAGCTTAGCGGCGGGTGCAGATACGCAGTATTTT. The full variable domain, completed using reference TRBV11-2 and TRBJ2-3, is EAGVAQSPRYKIIEKRQSVAFWCNPISGHATLYWYQQILGQGPKLLIQFQNNGVVDDSQLPKDRFSAERLKGVDSTLKIQPAKLEDSAVYLCASSLAAGADTQYFGPGTRLTVL.

About this clone: Distinct nucleotide sequences in the sample also encode this CDR3. This chain uses TRBV7-2 with TRBJ2-7; 8 positions match TRBD1. Germline loops: CDR1 SGHTA, CDR2 FQGNSA. The CDR3 is made up of 15 amino acids. V gave up 2 bases and J gave up 4 bases; unmatched junction bases: 7. In DNA form, the CDR3 reads TGTGCCAGCAGCTTACAGACAGGGGCCGGGTACGAGCAGTACTTC. It yields the protein CASSLQTGAGYEQYF.

The chain is built from TRBV5-1 and TRBJ1-6, with TRBD1 as a possible D gene (6 bases). V shed 3 bases and J shed 7 bases, with 14 bases lying between them. Germline loops: CDR1 SGHRS, CDR2 YFSETQ. This CDR3 comprises 15 residues. The CDR3: CASSSATGINSPLHF. The CDR3 nucleotides are TGCGCCAGCAGCTCTGCGACAGGTATAAATTCACCCCTCCACTTT.

V usage is TRBV6-2 or TRBV6-3 and J usage is TRBJ1-4; D is possibly TRBD1 (6 bases). V lost 6 bases and J lost 0, with 17 bases in between. The CDR3 is 17 residues long. CDR1 MNHEY and CDR2 SVGEGT come from the germline V gene. For the CDR3, the DNA is TGTGCCAGCAGCCGCGGACAGATTATACCAACTAATGAAAAACTGTTTTTT. Translating it yields CASSRGQIIPTNEKLFF.

The DNA of the CDR3 is TGTGCCTGGAGGAGACTGAGCTACTCTGGAAACACCATATATTTT. Translated: CAWRRLSYSGNTIYF. The V and J genes are TRBV30 and TRBJ1-3; D ambiguous. Germline V lookup: CDR1 GTSNPN, CDR2 SVGIG (reference sequence). V was cut by 3 bases and J by 0 bases, with 12 bases left in between. The CDR3 is made up of 15 amino acids.

This chain links TRBV14 with TRBJ1-2, with D perhaps matching TRBD1 (6 bases). The CDR3 contains 14 residues. Germline loops: CDR1 SGHDN, CDR2 FVKESK. The ends were cut back, 0 bases at V and 4 bases at J, with 9 bases in the middle. DNA of the CDR3: TGTGCCAGCAGCCAAGATGGCAGGGGCTATGGCTACACCTTC. This sequence encodes CASSQDGRGYGYTF.

This clone was counted a few times. The rearrangement joins TRBV6-2 or TRBV6-3 to TRBJ2-1; D is unclear. The CDR3 sequence is 12 residues long. Germline V CDR1 and CDR2: MNHEY, SVGEGT. V was cut by 4 bases and J by 8 bases, with 9 bases left in between. The CDR3 sequence: CASSSVLDEQFF. The CDR3 bases are TGTGCCAGCAGTTCCGTACTGGATGAGCAGTTCTTC.

The chain links TRBV28 to TRBJ2-3; 7 nucleotides align to TRBD1. The CDR3 is 14 residues long. V lost 7 bases, J lost 4 bases, and 8 bases stayed unmatched. Per the germline V gene, CDR1 is MDHEN and CDR2 is SYDVKM. CDR3 coding DNA: TGTGCCAGCATAAAGACAGGGCCTTCAGATACGCAGTATTTT. It codes for CASIKTGPSDTQYF.

V usage is TRBV24-1 and J usage is TRBJ2-3; TRBD2 agrees at 13 bases. The CDR3 covers 16 residues. Losses at the gene ends were 4 bases for V and 6 bases for J; bases not matched to a gene: 6. The germline V gene has CDR1 KGHDR and CDR2 SFDVKD. DNA of the CDR3: TGTGCCACCAGTGACTCGGGACTAGCGGGGAAGGATACGCAGTATTTT. It encodes CATSDSGLAGKDTQYF.

The CDR3 protein is CASSQAWTGTLYEQYF. The DNA for the CDR3 is TGCGCCAGCAGCCAAGCTTGGACAGGGACACTCTACGAGCAGTACTTC. The rearrangement uses TRBV4-1 and TRBJ2-7; 8 bases are a match to TRBD1. The germline V gene has CDR1 MGHRA and CDR2 YSYEKL. The CDR3 covers 16 residues. V trimming: 1 base; J trimming: 3 bases; junction bases outside the gene matches: 8.

The chain employs TRBV9 and TRBJ1-1; tentatively, D is TRBD1 (5 bases). Per the germline V gene, CDR1 is SGDLS and CDR2 is YYNGEE. The V gene lost 4 bases and the J gene lost 0 bases, with 7 bases spanning the gap. The CDR3 has 13 residues. CDR3 DNA: TGTGCCAGCAGCCGGGGGGTGAACACTGAAGCTTTCTTT. Protein product: CASSRGVNTEAFF. Based on the CDR3 plus reference TRBV9 and TRBJ1-1, the full variable domain is DSGVTQTPKHLITATGQRVTLRCSPRSGDLSVYWYQQSLDQGLQFLIQYYNGEERAKGNILERFSAQQFPDLHSELNLSSLELGDSALYFCASSRGVNTEAFFGQGTRLTVV.

This chain links TRBV3-1 (or the pseudogene TRBV3-2) with TRBJ2-2; maybe TRBD2 (6 bases). This CDR3 comprises 15 residues. Germline CDR1 is LGHDT and CDR2 is YNNKEL (reference sequence). V was trimmed by 5 bases and J by 5 bases, leaving 15 bases between them. In DNA form, the CDR3 reads TGTGCCAGCAGCGGACCTACTGGGGGGACCGGGGAGCTGTTTTTT. This codes for CASSGPTGGTGELFF.

This chain uses TRBV4-3 with TRBJ2-1, with 10 bases aligning to TRBD2. The V gene end was trimmed by 4 bases and the J gene end by 8 bases; junction bases not matched to a gene: 5. CDR1 is LGHNA, CDR2 YSLEER, per germline. The CDR3 totals 14 residues. Here the CDR3 reads CASSLGLAMDEQFF. In nucleotides, the CDR3 is TGCGCCAGCAGCCTGGGACTAGCGATGGATGAGCAGTTCTTC.

The V and J genes are TRBV7-9 and TRBJ2-1; 14 bases are shared with TRBD2. From germline, CDR1 is SEHNR and CDR2 FQNEAQ (reference sequence). The CDR3 runs 18 residues. The trim removed 5 bases at V and 5 bases at J, leaving 11 bases unmatched. CDR3 in amino acids: CASSPLTSGRARDNEQFF. The DNA of the CDR3 is TGTGCCAGCAGCCCGCTGACTAGCGGGAGGGCCCGTGACAATGAGCAGTTCTTC. Supplemented by reference TRBV7-9 and TRBJ2-1, the full variable domain reads DTGVSQNPRHKITKRGQNVTFRCDPISEHNRLYWYRQTLGQGPEFLTYFQNEAQLEKSRLLSDRFSAERPKGSFSTLEIQRTEQGDSAMYLCASSPLTSGRARDNEQFFGPGTRLTVL.

The DNA of the CDR3 is TGTGCCTGGACGGGCTTTTCCAGTAACACTGAAGCTTTCTTT. Its translation is CAWTGFSSNTEAFF. This sequence joins TRBV30 and TRBJ1-1; unclear D gene. In germline, CDR1 is GTSNPN, CDR2 SVGIG (reference sequence). V lost 4 bases and J lost 2, with 14 bases in between. This CDR3 is built from 14 residues.

This chain links TRBV24-1 with TRBJ2-1, with D perhaps matching TRBD2 (6 bases). Germline CDR1 KGHDR, CDR2 SFDVKD. V was pared by 3 bases and J by 8 bases, with 19 bases between. The CDR3 length is 16 residues. CDR3 in DNA: TGTGCCACCAGTGATAAACCCCCGACTAGTATTGATGAGCAGTTCTTC. As protein: CATSDKPPTSIDEQFF.

V usage is TRBV5-4 and J usage is TRBJ1-1, with D tentatively TRBD1 (5 bases). The CDR3 is 14 amino acids. Between the trimmed V and J ends, which lost 4 bases and 4 bases, there was a span of 14 bases. CDR1 and CDR2 from the germline V gene are SGHNT and YYREEE (reference sequence). CDR3 coding DNA: TGTGCCAGCAGCCCCTGGCAGGGAGGCACTGAAGCTTTCTTT. It specifies CASSPWQGGTEAFF.

J is TRBJ1-1 and V is TRBV28; 7 positions agree with TRBD1. The germline V gene has CDR1 MDHEN and CDR2 SYDVKM. J lost 5 bases, V lost 7 bases, and 13 bases had no gene match. The CDR3 covers 15 residues. CDR3 region: CASILIKGAHTEAFF. The CDR3 DNA reads TGTGCCAGCATTCTGATTAAGGGGGCTCATACTGAAGCTTTCTTT.

The chain combines TRBV28 with TRBJ2-3; D might be TRBD2 (5 bases). Trimming cost V 3 bases and J 0 bases, with 10 bases left between them. This CDR3 comprises 15 residues. Germline assignment: CDR1 MDHEN and CDR2 SYDVKM. The CDR3 reads CASSLSAVSTDTQYF. The CDR3 region has the DNA TGTGCCAGCAGTTTGTCAGCGGTGAGCACAGATACGCAGTATTTT.

The V gene is TRBV11-3, the J gene TRBJ2-1; 10 bases are a match to TRBD1. The germline V gene encodes CDR1 SGHNT and CDR2 YENEEA. CDR3 length: 16 amino acids. With V trimmed by 5 bases and J by 3 bases, 7 bases remained unmatched. The CDR3: CASSPRQGAVYNEQFF. As DNA, the CDR3 is TGTGCCAGCAGCCCCAGACAGGGGGCGGTCTACAATGAGCAGTTCTTC.

This chain links TRBV24-1 with TRBJ1-3, with a possible D match to TRBD1 (5 bases). Germline-derived CDR1 and CDR2 are KGHDR and SFDVKD. Trimming shortened V by 3 bases and J by 2 bases, and 10 bases separated the two germline ends. CDR3 length: 15 residues. CDR3 bases: TGTGCCACCAGTGATCCAATACAGGCTGGAAACACCATATATTTT. This codes for CATSDPIQAGNTIYF.

This clone came up once. The J gene is TRBJ2-3, the V gene TRBV28; D perhaps matches TRBD2 (5 bases). Trimming left V 9 bases short and J 10 bases short, with 17 bases between. The V gene's germline CDR1 is MDHEN and CDR2 SYDVKM. The CDR3 has 12 residues. CDR3 sequence reads: CASYLAGSSQYF. CDR3 nucleotide sequence: TGTGCCAGTTACTTGGCGGGCAGTTCGCAGTATTTT.

The chain uses TRBV7-8 and TRBJ1-2; TRBD1 is a possible D gene (6 bases). The CDR3 covers 14 residues. CDR1 and CDR2 (germline): SGHVS, FQNEAQ. The ends were cut back, 3 bases at V and 6 bases at J, with 14 bases in the middle. Here the CDR3 DNA reads TGTGCCAGCAGCTTCGTCCAACAGGGCCATGGCTACACCTTC. This sequence encodes CASSFVQQGHGYTF.

This clone was recorded only once. CDR3 DNA sequence: TGTGCCAGTCGAAGGGCGGATCTGGATGAAAAACTGTTTTTT. This translates into CASRRADLDEKLFF. The chain recombines TRBV19 with TRBJ1-4, with D uncertain. CDR3 length equals 14 residues. Germline CDR1 LNHDA, CDR2 SQIVND (reference sequence). Deletions cut 8 bases from V and 6 bases from J, with 16 bases between.